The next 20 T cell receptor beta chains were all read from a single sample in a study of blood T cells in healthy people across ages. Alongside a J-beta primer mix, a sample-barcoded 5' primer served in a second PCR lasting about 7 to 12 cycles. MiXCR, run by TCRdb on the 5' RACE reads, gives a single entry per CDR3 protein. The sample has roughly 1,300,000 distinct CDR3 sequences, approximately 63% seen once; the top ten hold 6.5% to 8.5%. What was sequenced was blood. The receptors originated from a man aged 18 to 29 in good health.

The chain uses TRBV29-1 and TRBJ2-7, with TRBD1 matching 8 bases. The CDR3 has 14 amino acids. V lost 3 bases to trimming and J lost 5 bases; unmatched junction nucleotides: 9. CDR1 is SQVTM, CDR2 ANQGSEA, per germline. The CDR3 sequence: CSVDLQGDGNEQYF. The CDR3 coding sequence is TGCAGCGTTGACCTACAGGGGGATGGCAACGAGCAGTACTTC.

CDR3 sequence (DNA): TGCGCCAGCAGCCCGGCCGAGGACGGCACAGATACGCAGTATTTT. Protein product: CASSPAEDGTDTQYF. V is TRBV5-1 and J is TRBJ2-3; D is unresolved. Germline V gives CDR1 SGHRS, CDR2 YFSETQ. The CDR3 is 15 amino acids. V was clipped by 4 bases and J by 1 base, with 13 bases between them.

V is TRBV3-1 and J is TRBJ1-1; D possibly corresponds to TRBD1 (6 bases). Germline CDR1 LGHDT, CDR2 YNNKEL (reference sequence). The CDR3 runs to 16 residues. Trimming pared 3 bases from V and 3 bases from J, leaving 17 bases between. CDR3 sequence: CASSHRGGATDTEAFF. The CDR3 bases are TGTGCCAGCAGCCACCGGGGGGGGGCAACGGACACTGAAGCTTTCTTT.

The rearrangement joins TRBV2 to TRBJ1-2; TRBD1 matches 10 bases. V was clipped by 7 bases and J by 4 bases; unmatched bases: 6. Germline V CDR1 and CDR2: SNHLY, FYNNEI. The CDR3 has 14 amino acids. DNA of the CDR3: TGTGCCAGCACTAGACAGGGGGCGGGCTATGGCTACACCTTC. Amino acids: CASTRQGAGYGYTF.

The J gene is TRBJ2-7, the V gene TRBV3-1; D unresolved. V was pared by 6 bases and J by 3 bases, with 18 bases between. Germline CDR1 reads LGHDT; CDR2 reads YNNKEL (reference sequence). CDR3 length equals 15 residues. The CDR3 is CASRYTAAADYEQYF. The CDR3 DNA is TGTGCCAGCAGATATACAGCCGCTGCTGACTACGAGCAGTACTTC.

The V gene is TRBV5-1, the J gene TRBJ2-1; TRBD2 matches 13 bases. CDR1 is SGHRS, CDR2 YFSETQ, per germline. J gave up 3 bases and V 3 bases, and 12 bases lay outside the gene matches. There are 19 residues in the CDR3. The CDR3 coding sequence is TGCGCCAGCAGCTCAGGACTAGCGGGAGAGAAGTCCCTCTACAATGAGCAGTTCTTC. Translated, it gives CASSSGLAGEKSLYNEQFF.

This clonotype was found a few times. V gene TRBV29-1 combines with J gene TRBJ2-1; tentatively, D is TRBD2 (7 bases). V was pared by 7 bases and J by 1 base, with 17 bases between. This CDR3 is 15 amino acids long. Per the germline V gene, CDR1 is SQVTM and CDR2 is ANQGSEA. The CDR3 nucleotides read TGCAGCGGGGGGGGCACCTTCGGGTCCTACAATGAGCAGTTCTTC. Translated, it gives CSGGGTFGSYNEQFF.

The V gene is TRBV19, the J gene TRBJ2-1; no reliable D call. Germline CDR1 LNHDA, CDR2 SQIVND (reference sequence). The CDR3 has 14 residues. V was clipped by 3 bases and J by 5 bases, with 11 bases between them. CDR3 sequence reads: CASSMLPTNNEQFF. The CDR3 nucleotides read TGTGCCAGTAGTATGCTGCCCACTAACAATGAGCAGTTCTTC.

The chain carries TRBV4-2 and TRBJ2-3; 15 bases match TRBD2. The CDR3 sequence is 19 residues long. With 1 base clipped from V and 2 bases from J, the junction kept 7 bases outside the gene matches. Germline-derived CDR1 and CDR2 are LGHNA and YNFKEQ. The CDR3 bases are TGTGCCAGCAGCCAAGGGGTGGGGACTAGCGGGAGGCCCACAGATACGCAGTATTTT. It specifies CASSQGVGTSGRPTDTQYF.

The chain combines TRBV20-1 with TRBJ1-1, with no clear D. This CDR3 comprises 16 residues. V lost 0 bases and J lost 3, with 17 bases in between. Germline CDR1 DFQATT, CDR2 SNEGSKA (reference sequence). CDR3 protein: CSARDPLARTYTEAFF. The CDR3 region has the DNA TGCAGTGCTAGAGATCCTCTAGCCCGGACTTACACTGAAGCTTTCTTT.

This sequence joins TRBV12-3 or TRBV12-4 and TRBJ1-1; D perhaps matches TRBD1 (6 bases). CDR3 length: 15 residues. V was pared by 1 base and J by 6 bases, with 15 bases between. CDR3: CASSLVGGKEAEAFF. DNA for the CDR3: TGTGCCAGCAGTTTAGTAGGGGGGAAGGAGGCTGAAGCTTTCTTT.

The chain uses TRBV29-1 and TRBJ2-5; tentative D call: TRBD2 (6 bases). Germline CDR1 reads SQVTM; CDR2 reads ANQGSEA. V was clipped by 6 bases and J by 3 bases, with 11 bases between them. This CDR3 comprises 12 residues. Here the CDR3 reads CSVGTGEETQYF. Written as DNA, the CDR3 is TGCAGCGTGGGTACGGGGGAAGAGACCCAGTACTTC.

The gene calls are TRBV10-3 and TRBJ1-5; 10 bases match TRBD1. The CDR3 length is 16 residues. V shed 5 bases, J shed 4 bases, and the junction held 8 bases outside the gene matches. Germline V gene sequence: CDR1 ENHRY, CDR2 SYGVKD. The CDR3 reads CAISTGTGAENQPQHF. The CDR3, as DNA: TGTGCCATCAGTACCGGGACAGGGGCCGAAAATCAGCCCCAGCATTTT.

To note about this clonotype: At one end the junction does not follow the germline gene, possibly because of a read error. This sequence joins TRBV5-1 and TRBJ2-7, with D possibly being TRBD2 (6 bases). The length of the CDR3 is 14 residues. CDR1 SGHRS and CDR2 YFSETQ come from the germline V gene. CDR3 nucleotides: TGTGCCAGCAGCTTAGATTACGGGAGCTACGAGCAGTACTTC. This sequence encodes CASSLDYGSYEQYF.

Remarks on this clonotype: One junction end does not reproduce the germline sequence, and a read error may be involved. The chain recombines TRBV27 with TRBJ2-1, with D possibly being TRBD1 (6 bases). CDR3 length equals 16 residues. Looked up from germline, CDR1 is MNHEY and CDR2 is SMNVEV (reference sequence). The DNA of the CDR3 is TGTGGCAGCAGTCCCCGGACAGAGAGCTCCTACAATGAGCAGTTCTTC. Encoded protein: CGSSPRTESSYNEQFF.

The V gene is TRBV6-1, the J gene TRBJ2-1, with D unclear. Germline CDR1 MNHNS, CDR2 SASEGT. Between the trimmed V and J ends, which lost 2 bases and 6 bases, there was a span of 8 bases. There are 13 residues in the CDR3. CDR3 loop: CASSEISVNEQFF. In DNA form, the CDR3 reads TGTGCCAGCAGTGAAATATCCGTCAATGAGCAGTTCTTC.

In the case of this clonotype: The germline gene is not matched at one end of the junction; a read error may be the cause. The CDR3 here is CDSSEGDRAKNIQYF. Here the CDR3 DNA reads TGTGACAGCAGTGAGGGGGACAGGGCCAAAAACATTCAGTACTTC. The chain couples TRBV2 to TRBJ2-4; 8 bases map to TRBD1. Germline CDR1 SNHLY, CDR2 FYNNEI. The CDR3 is 15 residues long.

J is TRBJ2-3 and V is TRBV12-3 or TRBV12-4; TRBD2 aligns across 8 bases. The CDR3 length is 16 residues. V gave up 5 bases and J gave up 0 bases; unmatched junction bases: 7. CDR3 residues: CASSPREGASTDTQYF. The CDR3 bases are TGTGCCAGCAGTCCCCGGGAGGGAGCCAGCACAGATACGCAGTATTTT.

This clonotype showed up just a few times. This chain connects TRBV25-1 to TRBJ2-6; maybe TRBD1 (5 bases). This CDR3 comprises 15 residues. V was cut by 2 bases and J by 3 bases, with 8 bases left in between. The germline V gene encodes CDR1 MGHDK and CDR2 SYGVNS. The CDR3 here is CASSEAGIGANVLTF. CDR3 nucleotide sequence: TGTGCCAGCAGTGAAGCAGGGATTGGGGCCAACGTCCTGACTTTC.

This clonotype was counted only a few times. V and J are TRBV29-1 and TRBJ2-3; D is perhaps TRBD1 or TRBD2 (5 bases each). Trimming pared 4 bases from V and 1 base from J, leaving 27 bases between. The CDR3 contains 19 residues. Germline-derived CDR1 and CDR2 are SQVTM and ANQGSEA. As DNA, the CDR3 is TGCAGCGTTGGGCTCCAACTCGGGGCCAAAATAGATGGCACAGATACGCAGTATTTT. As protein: CSVGLQLGAKIDGTDTQYF.